This record covers a single TCR beta chain. Its antigen is still unknown. This entry comes from a study of T cells in localized non-small cell lung cancer. Assay used: immunoSEQ multiplex PCR; TCRdb lists only in-frame clones, some missing. The sample contains around 50,000 clones, approximately 90% of which appear only once. The CDR3 runs 13 residues. V was cut by 7 bases and J by 0 bases, with 10 bases left in between. The germline gives CDR1 SQVTM, CDR2 ANQGSEA. Study results and caveats: Since sequencing was restricted to only one region of the tumor, intratumor heterogeneity remains a possibility. Uninvolved adjacent lung had higher T cell clonality than tumor and all other tissues.

Sample: PBMCs, taken before any cancer treatment. This sequence originates from a man between 40 and 69 years old with stage II lung adenocarcinoma. The rearrangement links TRBV29-1 to TRBJ1-5; D might be TRBD1 (5 bases). The CDR3 DNA sequence: TGCAGCGCGCGAAGGGGTAGCAATCAGCCCCAGCATTTT. Protein: CSARRGSNQPQHF.